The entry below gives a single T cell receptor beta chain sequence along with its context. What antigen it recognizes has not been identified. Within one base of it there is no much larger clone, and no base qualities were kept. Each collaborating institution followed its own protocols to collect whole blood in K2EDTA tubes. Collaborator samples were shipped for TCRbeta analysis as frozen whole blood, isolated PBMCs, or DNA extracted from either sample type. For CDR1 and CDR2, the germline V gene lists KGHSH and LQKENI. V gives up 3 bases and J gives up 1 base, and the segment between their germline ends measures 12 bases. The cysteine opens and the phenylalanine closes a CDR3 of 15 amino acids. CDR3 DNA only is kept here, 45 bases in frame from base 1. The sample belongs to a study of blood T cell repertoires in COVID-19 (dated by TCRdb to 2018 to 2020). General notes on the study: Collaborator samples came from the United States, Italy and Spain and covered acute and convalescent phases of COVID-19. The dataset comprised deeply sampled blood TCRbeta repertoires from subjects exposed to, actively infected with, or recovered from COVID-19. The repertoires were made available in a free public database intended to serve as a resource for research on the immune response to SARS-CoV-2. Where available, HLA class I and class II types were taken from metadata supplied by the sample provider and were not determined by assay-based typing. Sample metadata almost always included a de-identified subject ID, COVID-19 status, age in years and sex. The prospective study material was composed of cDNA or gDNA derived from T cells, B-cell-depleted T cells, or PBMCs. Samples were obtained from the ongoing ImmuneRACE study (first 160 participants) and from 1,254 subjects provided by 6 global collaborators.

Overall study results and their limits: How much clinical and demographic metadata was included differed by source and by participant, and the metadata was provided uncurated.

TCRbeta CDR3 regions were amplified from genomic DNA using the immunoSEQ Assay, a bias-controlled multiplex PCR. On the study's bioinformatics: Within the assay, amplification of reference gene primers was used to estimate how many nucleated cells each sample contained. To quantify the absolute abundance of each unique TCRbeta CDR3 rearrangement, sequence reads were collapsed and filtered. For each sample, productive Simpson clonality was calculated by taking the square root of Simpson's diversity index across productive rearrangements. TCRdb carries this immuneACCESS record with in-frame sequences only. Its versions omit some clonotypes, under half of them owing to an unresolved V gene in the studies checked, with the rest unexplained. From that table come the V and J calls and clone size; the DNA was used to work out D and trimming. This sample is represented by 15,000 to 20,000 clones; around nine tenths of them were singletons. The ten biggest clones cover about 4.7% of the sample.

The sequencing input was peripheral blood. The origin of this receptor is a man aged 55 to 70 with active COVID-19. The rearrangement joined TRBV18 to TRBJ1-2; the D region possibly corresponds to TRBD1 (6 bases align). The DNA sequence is TGTGCCAGCTCACCGGCAGGGGATTATAACTATGGCTACACCTTC. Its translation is CASSPAGDYNYGYTF.